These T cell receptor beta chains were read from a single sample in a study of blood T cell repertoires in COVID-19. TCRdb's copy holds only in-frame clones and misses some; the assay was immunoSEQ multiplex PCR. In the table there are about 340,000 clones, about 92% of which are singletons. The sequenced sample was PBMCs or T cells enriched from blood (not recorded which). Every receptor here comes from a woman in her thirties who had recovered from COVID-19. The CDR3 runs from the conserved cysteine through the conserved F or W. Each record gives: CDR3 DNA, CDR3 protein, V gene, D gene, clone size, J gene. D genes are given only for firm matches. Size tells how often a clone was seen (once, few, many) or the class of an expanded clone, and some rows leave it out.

TGCGCCAGCAGCTTGGGAGGACAGAAGAATGAAAAACTGTTTTTT,CASSLGGQKNEKLFF,TRBV5-1,-,-,TRBJ1-4
TGTGCCACCAAAGGGGATCGAGAGACCCAGTACTTC,CATKGDRETQYF,TRBV19,-,-,TRBJ2-5
TGTGCCAGTACCCGGGACAGGGGAACAGATACGCAGTATTTT,CASTRDRGTDTQYF,TRBV19,TRBD1,-,TRBJ2-3
TGTGCCAGCAGCCGGGACAGGGGGTCCAGCTATGGCTACACCTTC,CASSRDRGSSYGYTF,TRBV28,TRBD1,-,TRBJ1-2
TGCGCCAGCAGCTTGTACGAGGCCAGTGGTTTGCGGGAGCCTAACAATGAGCAGTTCTTC,CASSLYEASGLREPNNEQFF,TRBV5-1,TRBD2,-,TRBJ2-1
TGTGCCAGCAGCCCCTGGGCAGGTCAGAACGGGGAGCTGTTTTTT,CASSPWAGQNGELFF,TRBV3-1/TRBV3-2,-,-,TRBJ2-2
TGCGCCAGCAGCTCCAATCCAGGGAACACTGAAGCTTTCTTT,CASSSNPGNTEAFF,TRBV5-1,-,-,TRBJ1-1
TGTGCCAGCAGCGTAGACAGGGGGATTGTTGGCTACACCTTC,CASSVDRGIVGYTF,TRBV7-2,TRBD1,-,TRBJ1-2
TGTGCCAGCAGCGTACTGGGGAGGGGCGGGGAGCTGTTTTTT,CASSVLGRGGELFF,TRBV9,TRBD2,few,TRBJ2-2
TGTGCCAGCAGCTTGTACGGAGCAGTCCCTTCACCCCTCCACTTT,CASSLYGAVPSPLHF,TRBV5-8,-,-,TRBJ1-6
TGTGCCAGCAGTGACAGGGGTGCCGGCAATCAGCCCCAGCATTTT,CASSDRGAGNQPQHF,TRBV28,TRBD1,-,TRBJ1-5
TGTGCCTGGAGTCCTACCGGGACAGGGGGTCCTTCACCCCTCCACTTT,CAWSPTGTGGPSPLHF,TRBV30,TRBD1,once,TRBJ1-6
TGTGCCAGCAGCGTAAATTCGTTCACAGATACGCAGTATTTT,CASSVNSFTDTQYF,TRBV9,-,-,TRBJ2-3
TGTGCCAGCAGCGTAGGGGGACTAGCGGGGGTCACGTACCAAGAGACCCAGTACTTC,CASSVGGLAGVTYQETQYF,TRBV9,TRBD2,-,TRBJ2-5
TGTGCCAGCAGCCTACAGGGTCTCGGTGAGCAGTTCTTC,CASSLQGLGEQFF,TRBV3-1/TRBV3-2,-,-,TRBJ2-1
TGTGCCAGCGATTCTCAGGGGTCCCAGAACACTGAAGCTTTCTTT,CASDSQGSQNTEAFF,TRBV2,-,-,TRBJ1-1
TGTGCCAGCAGCTTAGGGCGGGGGGGTTCCACAGATACGCAGTATTTT,CASSLGRGGSTDTQYF,TRBV7-2,TRBD2,once,TRBJ2-3
TGTGCCAGCAGTACCCAGCGGGGGGTCACAGATACGCAGTATTTT,CASSTQRGVTDTQYF,TRBV6-5,TRBD2,-,TRBJ2-3
TGTGCCAGCAGTTTGCGGGAATCCAGTGGCTACACCTTC,CASSLRESSGYTF,TRBV12-3/TRBV12-4,-,-,TRBJ1-2
TGTGCCAGCGGACAGGCGGGCCCTCGGGAGACCCAGTACTTC,CASGQAGPRETQYF,TRBV28,TRBD1,-,TRBJ2-5
TGTGCCAGCAGCTTAGAGGGGCTAAAGAACACTGAAGCTTTCTTT,CASSLEGLKNTEAFF,TRBV7-2,-,once,TRBJ1-1
TGTGCCAGCAGCCCTATCTCAGGCGACCGTTCACCCCTCCACTTT,CASSPISGDRSPLHF,TRBV11-2,-,-,TRBJ1-6
TGTGCCACCGCCACTAGCGGAAGCACAGATACGCAGTATTTT,CATATSGSTDTQYF,TRBV24-1,TRBD2,-,TRBJ2-3
TGCAGCGTCGGGACAGCCACCTCGGGAGATACGCAGTATTTT,CSVGTATSGDTQYF,TRBV29-1,TRBD1,-,TRBJ2-3
TGTGCCAGCAGCGTAGGGTCCCTAGCCCATGAGCAGTTCTTC,CASSVGSLAHEQFF,TRBV28,-,-,TRBJ2-1
TGTGCCTCCCGGGACAGGGGAGACGAGCAGTACTTC,CASRDRGDEQYF,TRBV10-3,TRBD1,-,TRBJ2-7
TGTGCCAGCAGTTCAGGGGTTGGTAATGGCTACACCTTC,CASSSGVGNGYTF,TRBV12-3/TRBV12-4,-,-,TRBJ1-2
TGTGCCAGCAGTTTACTGGGGGGGGCATTCCAAGAGACCCAGTACTTC,CASSLLGGAFQETQYF,TRBV27,-,-,TRBJ2-5
TGTGCCAGCAGTTACCCTTCGGGGGGGCTCAATGAGCAGTTCTTC,CASSYPSGGLNEQFF,TRBV6-6,TRBD2,-,TRBJ2-1
TGTGCCAGCAGCCATTCCAGCGGGAGCTCCTACGAGCAGTACTTC,CASSHSSGSSYEQYF,TRBV3-1/TRBV3-2,TRBD2,-,TRBJ2-7
TGTGCCAGCAGCCGAGGGGGCTACGAGCAGTACTTC,CASSRGGYEQYF,TRBV7-9,-,-,TRBJ2-7
TGTGCCAGCAGTCCAGACAGGGCCCGCATGAACACTGAAGCTTTCTTT,CASSPDRARMNTEAFF,TRBV27,TRBD1,-,TRBJ1-1
TGTGCCAGCAGTACTCCGATGCCAAACACTGAAGCTTTCTTT,CASSTPMPNTEAFF,TRBV5-4,-,-,TRBJ1-1
TGTGCCAGCAGCTACAGACTTTCCCTTACAGGGGATTCGTCCGGGGAGCTGTTTTTT,CASSYRLSLTGDSSGELFF,TRBV11-3,TRBD1,-,TRBJ2-2
TGTGCCACCAGTGGGGGCGCAGGGGGAAACTACGAGCAGTACTTC,CATSGGAGGNYEQYF,TRBV24-1,TRBD1,-,TRBJ2-7
TGCGCCAGCATACCCCGGACAGGCACTAACTATGGCTACACCTTC,CASIPRTGTNYGYTF,TRBV4-1,TRBD1,-,TRBJ1-2
TGTGCCAGCAGCCTACAGGGACGTAACTATGGCTACACCTTC,CASSLQGRNYGYTF,TRBV9,-,few,TRBJ1-2
TGTGCCAGCAGCCTAGGGGACAGGGGTGGCTATGGCTACACCTTC,CASSLGDRGGYGYTF,TRBV9,TRBD1,-,TRBJ1-2
TGTGCCAGCAGCGGCCCCGGACGGGGCTATGGCTACACCTTC,CASSGPGRGYGYTF,TRBV7-2,-,-,TRBJ1-2
TGTGCCAGCAGGCCGGCTGCGGGGAGAAACATTCAGTACTTC,CASRPAAGRNIQYF,TRBV11-3,-,-,TRBJ2-4
TGTGCCAGCAGCTACCGTCGAACAGGGCTCACTGAAGCTTTCTTT,CASSYRRTGLTEAFF,TRBV5-4,-,once,TRBJ1-1
TGTGCCAGCAGCCCCCTCGGGGGGACAGGGAGCTACGAGCAGTACTTC,CASSPLGGTGSYEQYF,TRBV7-8,TRBD1,-,TRBJ2-7
TGTGCCAGCAGCTCGGGGAACAACTATGGCTACACCTTC,CASSSGNNYGYTF,TRBV7-3,-,-,TRBJ1-2